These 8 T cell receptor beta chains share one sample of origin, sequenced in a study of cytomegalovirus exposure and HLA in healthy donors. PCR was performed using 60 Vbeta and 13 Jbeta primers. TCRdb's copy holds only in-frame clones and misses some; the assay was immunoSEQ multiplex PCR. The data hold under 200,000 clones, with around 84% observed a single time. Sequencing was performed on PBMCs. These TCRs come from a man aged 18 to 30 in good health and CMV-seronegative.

CDR3 amino acids: CASSERTVNTEAFF. CDR3 sequence (DNA): TGTGCCAGCAGTGAAAGGACAGTAAACACTGAAGCTTTCTTT. V gene TRBV6-1 combines with J gene TRBJ1-1; D possibly corresponds to TRBD1 (6 bases). The germline V gene encodes CDR1 MNHNS and CDR2 SASEGT. This CDR3 is 14 amino acids long. V lost 2 bases and J lost 2, with 9 bases in between.

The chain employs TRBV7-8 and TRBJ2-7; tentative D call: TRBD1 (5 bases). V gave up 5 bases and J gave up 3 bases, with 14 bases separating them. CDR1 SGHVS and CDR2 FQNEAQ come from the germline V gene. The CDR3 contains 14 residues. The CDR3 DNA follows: TGTGCCAGCAGCCCAGTTGGACAAGGCTACGAGCAGTACTTC. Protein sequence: CASSPVGQGYEQYF.

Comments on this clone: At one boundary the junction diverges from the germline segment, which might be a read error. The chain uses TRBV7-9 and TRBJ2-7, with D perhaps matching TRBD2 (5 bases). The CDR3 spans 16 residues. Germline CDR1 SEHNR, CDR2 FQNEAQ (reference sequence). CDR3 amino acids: CSSSYPRERLSYEQYF. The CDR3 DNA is TGTTCCAGCAGCTACCCCCGAGAGCGGCTTTCCTACGAGCAGTACTTC.

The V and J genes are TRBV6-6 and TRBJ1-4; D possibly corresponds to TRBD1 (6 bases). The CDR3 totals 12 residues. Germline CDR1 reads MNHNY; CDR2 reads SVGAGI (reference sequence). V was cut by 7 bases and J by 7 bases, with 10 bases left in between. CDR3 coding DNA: TGTGCCAGCAAAACAGGGCGTGAAAAACTGTTTTTT. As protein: CASKTGREKLFF.

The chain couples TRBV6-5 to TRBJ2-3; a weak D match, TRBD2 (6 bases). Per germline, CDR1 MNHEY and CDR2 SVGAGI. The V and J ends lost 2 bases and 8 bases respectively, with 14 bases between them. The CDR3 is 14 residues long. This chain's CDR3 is CASSYRLDHGTQYF. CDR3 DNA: TGTGCCAGCAGTTACCGACTAGACCATGGTACGCAGTATTTT.

CDR3 region: CASSSKGQGTGAEAFF. CDR3 DNA sequence: TGTGCCAGCAGCAGCAAGGGACAGGGGACGGGGGCTGAAGCTTTCTTT. V gene TRBV21-1 combines with J gene TRBJ1-1; the D call in the table, TRBD1, was not verified against the DNA. TRBV21-1 is labeled a pseudogene. This CDR3 has 16 residues.

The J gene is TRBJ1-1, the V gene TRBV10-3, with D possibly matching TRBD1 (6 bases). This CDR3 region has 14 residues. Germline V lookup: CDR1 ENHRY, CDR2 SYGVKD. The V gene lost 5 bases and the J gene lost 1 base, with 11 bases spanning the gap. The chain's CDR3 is CAISQTGTNTEAFF. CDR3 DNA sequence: TGTGCCATCAGTCAAACAGGGACGAACACTGAAGCTTTCTTT.

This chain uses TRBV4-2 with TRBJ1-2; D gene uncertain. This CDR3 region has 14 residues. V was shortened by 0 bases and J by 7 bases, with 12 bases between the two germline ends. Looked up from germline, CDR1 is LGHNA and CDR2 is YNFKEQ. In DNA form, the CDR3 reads TGTGCCAGCAGCCAAGACCCCCTTTCCCCTGGCTACACCTTC. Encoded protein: CASSQDPLSPGYTF.